This T cell receptor (beta chain) derives from a study of blood T cell repertoires in COVID-19. Study at large: Sites across the United States, Italy and Spain contributed samples from acute and convalescent COVID-19. Sources were T cells, B-cell-depleted T cells, or PBMCs; the material itself was cDNA or gDNA.

V lost 4 bases to trimming and J lost 10 bases, with 11 bases between them. Germline V gene data show CDR1 as ENHRY and CDR2 as SYGVKD. The CDR3 sequence is 12 residues long. In the authors' methods: Using reference gene primer amplification, nucleated cell counts were estimated. Only in-frame clones appear in the TCRdb table, and some are missing; sequencing was by immunoSEQ multiplex PCR. V and J calls and clone size are given by that table; D and trimming were obtained from the DNA. The sample has around 200,000 clones, about 85% seen once. The specimen sequenced was peripheral blood. The V call is TRBV10-3, the J call TRBJ2-1, with D tentatively TRBD2 (5 bases). The receptor was isolated from an elderly woman with active or convalescent COVID-19. The CDR3 nucleotides read TGTGCCATCAGTGCCGGGGAAGGGGAGCAGTTCTTC. Amino acid sequence: CAISAGEGEQFF.